The T cell receptor (beta chain) described here comes from a study of T cell responses to AZD1222 COVID-19 vaccine. A word on this clone: Its antigen is currently unknown.

TCRdb's copy holds only in-frame clones and misses some; the assay was immunoSEQ multiplex PCR. The sample lists 75,000 to 100,000 clones, under 90% occurring once. Study-wide points: The study sampled repertoires only after the peak T cell response. Across spike, vaccine-associated CD4 TCRs were found, dominant at 160-218 and 743-854. In the spike-specific TCR repertoire, nearly half reportedly target unmutated variant regions. Only 5 to 7 AZD1222 recipients tested seropositive at baseline.

The ends were cut back, 8 bases at V and 5 bases at J, with 16 bases in the middle. CDR3 length: 14 amino acids. The germline gives CDR1 GTSNPN, CDR2 SVGIG (reference sequence). This sample comprised peripheral blood, obtained on day 0 of AZD1222 vaccination. This clonotype was sampled from an adult in good health. This chain connects TRBV30 to TRBJ1-6, with D hard to call. CDR3 sequence reads: CAAEVRPNNSPLHF. CDR3 nucleotide sequence: TGTGCCGCCGAAGTTCGGCCGAATAATTCACCCCTCCACTTT.